This entry describes one T cell receptor (beta chain). In the source study's methods: Amplification of reference gene primers was used by the study to estimate nucleated cell counts. Assay: immunoSEQ multiplex PCR; the TCRdb copy retains only in-frame clones and omits some. That table supplies the V and J calls and clone size; D and trimming were determined from the DNA. The sample consists of tens of thousands of clones, around four fifths of them appearing once. The entry originates in a study of blood T cell repertoires in COVID-19. Germline V gene sequence: CDR1 LGHDT, CDR2 YNNKEL (reference sequence). V trimming: 2 bases; J trimming: 10 bases; junction bases outside the gene matches: 6. CDR3 length: 14 amino acids.

This chain uses TRBV3-1 (or the pseudogene TRBV3-2) with TRBJ2-1; 9 bases are a match to TRBD2. The sequenced material came from peripheral blood. The sequence was collected from a woman older than 75 with active or convalescent COVID-19. The CDR3: CASSQRGLADEQFF. DNA of the CDR3: TGTGCCAGCAGCCAAAGGGGACTAGCAGACGAGCAGTTCTTC.